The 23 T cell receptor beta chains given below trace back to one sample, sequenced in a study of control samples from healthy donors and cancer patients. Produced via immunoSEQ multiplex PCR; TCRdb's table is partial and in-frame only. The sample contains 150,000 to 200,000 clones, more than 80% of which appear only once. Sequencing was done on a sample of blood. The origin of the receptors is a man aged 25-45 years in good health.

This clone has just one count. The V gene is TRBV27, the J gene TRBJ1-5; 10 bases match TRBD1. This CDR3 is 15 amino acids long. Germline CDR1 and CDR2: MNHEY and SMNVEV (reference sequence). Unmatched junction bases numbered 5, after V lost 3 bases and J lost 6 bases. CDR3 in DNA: TGTGCCAGCAGTTTGGGACAGGGGCTGGGTCAGCCCCAGCATTTT. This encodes CASSLGQGLGQPQHF.

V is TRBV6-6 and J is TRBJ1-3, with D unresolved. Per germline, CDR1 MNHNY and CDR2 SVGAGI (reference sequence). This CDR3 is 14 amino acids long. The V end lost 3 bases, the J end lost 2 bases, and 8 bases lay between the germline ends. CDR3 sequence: CASSYTGTGNTIYF. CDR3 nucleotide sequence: TGTGCCAGCAGTTATACCGGGACTGGAAACACCATATATTTT.

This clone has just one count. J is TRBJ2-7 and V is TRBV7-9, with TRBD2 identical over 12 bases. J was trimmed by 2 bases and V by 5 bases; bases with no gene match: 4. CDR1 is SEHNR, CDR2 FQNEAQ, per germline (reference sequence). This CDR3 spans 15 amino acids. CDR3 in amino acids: CASSPWTSGTYEQYF. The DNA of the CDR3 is TGTGCCAGCAGCCCCTGGACTAGCGGGACCTACGAGCAGTACTTC.

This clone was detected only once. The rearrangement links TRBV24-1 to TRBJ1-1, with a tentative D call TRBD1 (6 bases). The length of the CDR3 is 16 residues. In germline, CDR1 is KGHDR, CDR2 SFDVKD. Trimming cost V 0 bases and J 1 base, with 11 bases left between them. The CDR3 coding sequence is TGTGCCACCAGTGATTTGTCGCAGGGGAGGAACACTGAAGCTTTCTTT. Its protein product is CATSDLSQGRNTEAFF.

The CDR3 DNA reads as TGTGCCAGTAGACTGACCGCCCGGGGGAGTACAGATACGCAGTATTTT. Its protein product is CASRLTARGSTDTQYF. The rearrangement joins TRBV19 to TRBJ2-3; possibly TRBD2 for D (6 bases). The germline V gene has CDR1 LNHDA and CDR2 SQIVND (reference sequence). This CDR3 is built from 16 residues. The V end lost 6 bases, the J end lost 3 bases, and 19 bases lay between the germline ends.

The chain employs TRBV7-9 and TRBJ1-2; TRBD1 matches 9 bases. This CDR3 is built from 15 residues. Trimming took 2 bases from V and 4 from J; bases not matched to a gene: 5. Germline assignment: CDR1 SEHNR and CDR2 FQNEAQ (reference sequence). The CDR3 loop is CASSLLETGGYGYTF. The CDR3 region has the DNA TGTGCCAGCAGCTTACTAGAGACAGGGGGCTATGGCTACACCTTC. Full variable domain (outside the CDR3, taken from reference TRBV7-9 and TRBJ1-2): DTGVSQNPRHKITKRGQNVTFRCDPISEHNRLYWYRQTLGQGPEFLTYFQNEAQLEKSRLLSDRFSAERPKGSFSTLEIQRTEQGDSAMYLCASSLLETGGYGYTFGSGTRLTVV.

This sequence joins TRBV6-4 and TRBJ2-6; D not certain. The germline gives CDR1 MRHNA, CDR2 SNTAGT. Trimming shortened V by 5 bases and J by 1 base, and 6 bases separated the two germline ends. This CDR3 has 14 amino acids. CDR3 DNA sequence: TGTGCCAGCAGTCAGGATTCTGGGGCCAACGTCCTGACTTTC. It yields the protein CASSQDSGANVLTF.

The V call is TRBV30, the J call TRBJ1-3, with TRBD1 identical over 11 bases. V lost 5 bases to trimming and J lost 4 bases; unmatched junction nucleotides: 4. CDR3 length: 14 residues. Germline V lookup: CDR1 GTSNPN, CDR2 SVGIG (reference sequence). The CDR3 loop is CAWGQGARGNTIYF. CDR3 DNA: TGTGCCTGGGGACAGGGGGCGAGAGGAAACACCATATATTTT.

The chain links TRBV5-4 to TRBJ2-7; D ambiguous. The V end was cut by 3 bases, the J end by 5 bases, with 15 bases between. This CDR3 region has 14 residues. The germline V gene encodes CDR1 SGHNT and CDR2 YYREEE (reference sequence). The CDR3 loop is CASSSQKLPNEQYF. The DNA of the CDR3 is TGTGCCAGCAGCTCCCAAAAACTGCCGAACGAGCAGTACTTC. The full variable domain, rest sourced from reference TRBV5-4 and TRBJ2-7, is ETGVTQSPTHLIKTRGQQVTLRCSSQSGHNTVSWYQQALGQGPQFIFQYYREEENGRGNFPPRFSGLQFPNYSSELNVNALELDDSALYLCASSSQKLPNEQYFGPGTRLTVT.

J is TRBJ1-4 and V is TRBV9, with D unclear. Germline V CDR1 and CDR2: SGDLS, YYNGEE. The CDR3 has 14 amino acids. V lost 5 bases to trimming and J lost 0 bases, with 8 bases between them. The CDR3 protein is CASSELATNEKLFF. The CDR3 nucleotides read TGTGCCAGCAGTGAACTTGCAACTAATGAAAAACTGTTTTTT.

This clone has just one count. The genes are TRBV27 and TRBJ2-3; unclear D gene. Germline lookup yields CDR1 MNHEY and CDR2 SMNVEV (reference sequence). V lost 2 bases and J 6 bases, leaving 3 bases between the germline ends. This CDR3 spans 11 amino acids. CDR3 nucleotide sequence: TGTGCCAGCAGTTTAGGGGATACGCAGTATTTT. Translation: CASSLGDTQYF.

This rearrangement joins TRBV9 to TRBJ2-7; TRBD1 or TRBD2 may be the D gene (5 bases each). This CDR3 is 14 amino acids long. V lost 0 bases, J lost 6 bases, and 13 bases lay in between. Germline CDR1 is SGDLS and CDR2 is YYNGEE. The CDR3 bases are TGTGCCAGCAGCGTAGTCCCAGGGAGCGCCGAGCAGTACTTC. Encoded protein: CASSVVPGSAEQYF.

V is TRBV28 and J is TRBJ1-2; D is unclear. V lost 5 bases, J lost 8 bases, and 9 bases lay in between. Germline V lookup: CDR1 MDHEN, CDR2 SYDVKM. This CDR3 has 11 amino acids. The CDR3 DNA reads TGTGCCAGCAGTCTCCTCCAAGGCTACACCTTC. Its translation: CASSLLQGYTF.

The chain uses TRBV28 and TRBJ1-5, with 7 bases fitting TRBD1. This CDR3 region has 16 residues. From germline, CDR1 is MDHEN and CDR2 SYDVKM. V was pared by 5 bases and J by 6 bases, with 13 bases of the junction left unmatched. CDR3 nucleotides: TGTGCCAGCAGTCCCCTAGGGCAGGGGGAAAGTCAGCCCCAGCATTTT. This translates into CASSPLGQGESQPQHF.

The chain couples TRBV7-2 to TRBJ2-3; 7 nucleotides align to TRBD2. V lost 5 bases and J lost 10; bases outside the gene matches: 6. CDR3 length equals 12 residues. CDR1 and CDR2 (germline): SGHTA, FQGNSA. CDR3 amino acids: CASSLPGLSQYF. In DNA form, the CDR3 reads TGTGCCAGCAGCCTCCCGGGACTATCGCAGTATTTT.

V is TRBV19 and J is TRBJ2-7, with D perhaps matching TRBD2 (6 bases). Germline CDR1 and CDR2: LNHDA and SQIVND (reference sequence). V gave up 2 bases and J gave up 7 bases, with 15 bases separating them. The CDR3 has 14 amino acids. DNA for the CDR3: TGTGCCAGTAGTATATCGGCGGGGCTGGAAGAGCAGTACTTC. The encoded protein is CASSISAGLEEQYF.

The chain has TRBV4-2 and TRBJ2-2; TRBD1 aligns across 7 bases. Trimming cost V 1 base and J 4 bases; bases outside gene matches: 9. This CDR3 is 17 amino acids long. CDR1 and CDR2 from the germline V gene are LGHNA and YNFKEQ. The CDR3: CASSQGIGDRGTGELFF. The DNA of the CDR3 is TGTGCCAGCAGCCAAGGGATCGGGGACAGAGGCACCGGGGAGCTGTTTTTT.

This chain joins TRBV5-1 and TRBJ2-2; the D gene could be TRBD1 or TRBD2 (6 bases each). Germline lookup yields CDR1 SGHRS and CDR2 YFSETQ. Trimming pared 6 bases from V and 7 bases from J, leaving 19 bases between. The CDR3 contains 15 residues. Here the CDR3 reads CASTPQGLGIGELFF. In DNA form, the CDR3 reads TGCGCCAGCACCCCACAGGGACTGGGTATCGGGGAGCTGTTTTTT.

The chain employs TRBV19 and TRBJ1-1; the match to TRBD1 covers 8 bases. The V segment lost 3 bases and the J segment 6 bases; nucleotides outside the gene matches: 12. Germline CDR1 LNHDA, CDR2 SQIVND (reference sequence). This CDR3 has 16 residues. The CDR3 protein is CASSILRGRIIAEAFF. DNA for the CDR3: TGTGCCAGTAGTATCCTCAGGGGGCGTATAATCGCTGAAGCTTTCTTT.

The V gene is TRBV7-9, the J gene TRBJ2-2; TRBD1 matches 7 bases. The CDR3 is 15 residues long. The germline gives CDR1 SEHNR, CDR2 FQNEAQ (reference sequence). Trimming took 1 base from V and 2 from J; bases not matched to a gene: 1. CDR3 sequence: CASSLEGANTGELFF. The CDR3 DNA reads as TGTGCCAGCAGCTTAGAGGGGGCCAACACCGGGGAGCTGTTTTTT. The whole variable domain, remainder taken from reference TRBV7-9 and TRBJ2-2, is DTGVSQNPRHKITKRGQNVTFRCDPISEHNRLYWYRQTLGQGPEFLTYFQNEAQLEKSRLLSDRFSAERPKGSFSTLEIQRTEQGDSAMYLCASSLEGANTGELFFGEGSRLTVL.

CDR3 coding DNA: TGTGCCAGCAGCCCCGGACTAGCGGGGACCCTCAGTGAGCAGTTCTTC. Translation gives CASSPGLAGTLSEQFF. The chain has TRBV6-2 or TRBV6-3 and TRBJ2-1; 12 bases map to TRBD2. The V segment lost 6 bases and the J segment 9 bases; nucleotides outside the gene matches: 12. Per germline, CDR1 MNHEY and CDR2 SVGEGT. CDR3 length: 16 residues.

DNA of the CDR3: TGTGCCAGCAGTTCCACAAGTACCACCGGGGAGCTGTTTTTT. The encoded protein is CASSSTSTTGELFF. This sequence joins TRBV27 and TRBJ2-2; the D is unclear. The V gene's germline CDR1 is MNHEY and CDR2 SMNVEV (reference sequence). V shed 4 bases and J shed 4 bases, with 10 bases lying between them. The CDR3 sequence is 14 residues long.

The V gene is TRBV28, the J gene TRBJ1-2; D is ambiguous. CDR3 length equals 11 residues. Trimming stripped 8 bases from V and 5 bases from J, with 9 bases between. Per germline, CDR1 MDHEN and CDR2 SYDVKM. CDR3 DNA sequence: TGTGCCAGCTTCGGGGAATATGGCTACACCTTC. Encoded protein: CASFGEYGYTF.